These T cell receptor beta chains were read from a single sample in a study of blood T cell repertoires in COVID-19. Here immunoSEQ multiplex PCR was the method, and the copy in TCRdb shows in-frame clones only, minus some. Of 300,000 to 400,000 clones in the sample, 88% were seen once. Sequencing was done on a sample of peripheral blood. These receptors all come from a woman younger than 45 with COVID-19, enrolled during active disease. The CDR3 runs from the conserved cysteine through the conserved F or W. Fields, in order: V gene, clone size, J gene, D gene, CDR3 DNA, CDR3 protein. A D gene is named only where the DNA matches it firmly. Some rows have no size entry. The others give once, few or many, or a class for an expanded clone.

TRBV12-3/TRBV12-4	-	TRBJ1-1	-	TGTGCCAGCAGTTCTTACAGGGACACTGAAGCTTTCTTT	CASSSYRDTEAFF
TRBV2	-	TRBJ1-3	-	TGTGCCAGCTCCCCGGTTGCCCCCGGAAACACCATATATTTT	CASSPVAPGNTIYF
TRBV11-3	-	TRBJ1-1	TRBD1	TGTGCCAGCAGCTTAGGGGAGATGGACAGGGCAGAAAAAGCTTTCTTT	CASSLGEMDRAEKAFF
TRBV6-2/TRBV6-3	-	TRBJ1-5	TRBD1	TGTGCCAGCAGCCCCAGGGGGCTTGGTCAGCCCCAGCATTTT	CASSPRGLGQPQHF
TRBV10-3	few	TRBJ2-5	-	TGTGCCATCAGTGAGTTGCGCGAGGAGACCCAGTACTTC	CAISELREETQYF
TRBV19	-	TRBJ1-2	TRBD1	TGTGCCAGTAGTATCCGGCTTGGACAGGGTTTATACTATGGCTACACCTTC	CASSIRLGQGLYYGYTF
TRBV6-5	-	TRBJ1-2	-	TGTGCCAGCAGTTCCATACATAACTATGGCTACACCTTC	CASSSIHNYGYTF
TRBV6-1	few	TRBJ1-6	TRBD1	TGTGCCAGCAGTGAAGGGGCAGGGGGCAATTCACCCCTCCACTTT	CASSEGAGGNSPLHF
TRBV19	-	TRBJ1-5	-	TGTGCCAGCCGGATGGGGGGGCAGCCCCAGCATTTT	CASRMGGQPQHF
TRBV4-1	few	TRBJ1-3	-	TGCGCCAGCAGCCTGAGGGAAACTGGAAACACCATATATTTT	CASSLRETGNTIYF
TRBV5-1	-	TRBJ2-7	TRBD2	TGCGCCAGCAGCTTGGGACTAGCGGGGGCCCCGGGTGAGCAGTACTTC	CASSLGLAGAPGEQYF
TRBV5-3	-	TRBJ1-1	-	TGTGCCAGAAGTCGTGCCCAAAGCCCCTCGGGGAACACTGAAGCTTTCTTT	CARSRAQSPSGNTEAFF
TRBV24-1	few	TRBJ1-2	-	TGTGCCACCAGTGATCGACTTGGGGGGGGCTACACCTTC	CATSDRLGGGYTF
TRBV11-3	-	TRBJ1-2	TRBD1	TGTGCCAGCAGCTATTCCGGGACAGGGGATTCCTATGGCTACACCTTC	CASSYSGTGDSYGYTF